A selection of T cell receptor beta chains follows, all from one sample in a study of OX40 agonist ivuxolimab in advanced cancers. Profiling relied on immunoSEQ multiplex PCR, and the TCRdb table lists in-frame clones only, not all of them. The table records about 40,000 clones, roughly 80% of them present only once. Material: CD4+ or CD8+ T cells sorted from blood, obtained in a trial of the OX40 agonist ivuxolimab. These receptors all stem from an adult with an advanced solid tumor such as melanoma, head and neck, liver or kidney cancer. The CDR3 runs from the conserved cysteine through the conserved F or W. A D gene is named only where the DNA matches it firmly. A clone size is listed for some rows: how often the clone was seen (once, few, many), or a class if it is expanded.

>-|TRBV11-2|TRBJ2-1|16|TRBD1
CASSTYQGVSYNEQFF
TGTGCCAGCAGCACCTACCAGGGGGTCTCCTACAATGAGCAGTTCTTC
>-|TRBV9|TRBJ2-5|14|-
CASSVAPDQETQYF
TGTGCCAGCAGCGTAGCGCCAGATCAAGAGACCCAGTACTTC
>few|TRBV7-9|TRBJ1-1|15|-
CASSEEGWRGDEAFF
TGTGCCAGCAGCGAAGAGGGTTGGAGGGGAGACGAAGCTTTCTTT
>-|TRBV9|TRBJ2-3|17|-
CASSVVQTVRGPDTQYF
TGTGCCAGCAGCGTAGTTCAGACCGTGAGGGGCCCAGATACGCAGTATTTT
>-|TRBV9|TRBJ2-5|16|TRBD1
CASSPRGQGNEETQYF
TGTGCCAGCAGCCCTAGGGGACAGGGAAATGAGGAGACCCAGTACTTC
>-|TRBV7-7|TRBJ2-1|16|TRBD1
CASSLDTGDPYNEQFF
TGTGCCAGCAGCTTAGATACAGGGGACCCCTACAATGAGCAGTTCTTC
>-|TRBV9|TRBJ2-3|16|-
CASSVEGVPSTDTQYF
TGTGCCAGCAGCGTAGAGGGGGTTCCTAGCACAGATACGCAGTATTTT
>-|TRBV7-3|TRBJ2-7|15|-
CASSLTHTGFYEQYF
TGTGCCAGCAGCTTAACACACACAGGATTCTACGAGCAGTACTTC
>-|TRBV10-1|TRBJ1-6|17|-
CASSDLRVSSYNSPLHF
TGCGCCAGCAGTGATCTCAGGGTTAGCTCCTATAATTCACCCCTCCACTTT
>-|TRBV27|TRBJ2-1|15|-
CASSLDSNSYNEQFF
TGTGCCAGCAGTCTCGACTCAAACTCCTACAATGAGCAGTTCTTC
>once|TRBV6-5|TRBJ2-1|15|-
CASSYVGHARDEQFF
TGTGCCAGCAGTTACGTAGGACACGCTCGGGATGAGCAGTTCTTC
>-|TRBV9|TRBJ2-1|13|-
CASWGREGDEQFF
TGTGCCAGCTGGGGAAGGGAGGGGGATGAGCAGTTCTTC
>-|TRBV4-1|TRBJ1-3|15|-
CASSQALVSGNTIYF
TGCGCCAGCAGCCAAGCGTTGGTTTCTGGAAACACCATATATTTT
>-|TRBV7-3|TRBJ1-4|14|-
CASSLRPPNEKLFF
TGTGCCAGCAGCTTACGGCCCCCTAATGAAAAACTGTTTTTT
>-|TRBV4-3|TRBJ2-7|14|TRBD2
CASSHSAGGLEQYF
TGCGCCAGCAGCCACTCAGCGGGGGGCCTCGAGCAGTACTTC
>-|TRBV19|TRBJ2-7|14|-
CASSIRTVPYEQYF
TGTGCCAGTAGTATACGGACAGTCCCCTACGAGCAGTACTTC
>-|TRBV13|TRBJ1-1|15|-
CASSLGSGANTEAFF
TGTGCCAGCAGCTTAGGATCTGGGGCTAACACTGAAGCTTTCTTT
>-|TRBV6-1|TRBJ2-7|14|-
CASSYGLARDEQYF
TGTGCCAGCAGTTATGGGCTAGCGAGGGACGAGCAGTACTTC